This section outlines one TCR beta chain sequence together with its context. Its antigen is not identified. The CDR3 totals 13 residues. Between the trimmed V and J ends, which lost 2 bases and 2 bases, there was a span of 7 bases. CDR1 is MNHEY, CDR2 SVGAGI, per germline. This entry belongs to a study of early T cells in non-severe SARS-CoV-2 infection. Overall study: Sequencing used unsorted whole-blood bulk RNA, so chains lack pairing. The study, taken as a whole, reports: Matching against VDJdb likely underestimated virus-specific expansions, favoring anti-spike CD8.

Unique molecular identifiers were affixed to single, distinct cDNA molecules. TCRdb ran MiXCR on the 5' RACE reads and lists one entry per CDR3 protein. The sample contains 97,000 or so distinct CDR3 sequences, 10% to 15% of which appear only once. The chain has TRBV6-5 and TRBJ2-7; D call uncertain. Input material: whole blood. This clonotype was sampled from an adult who was a healthcare worker with PCR-confirmed SARS-CoV-2 infection or an uninfected control (not recorded which). CDR3 bases: TGTGCCAGCAGTTACCGGCTAGCCTACGAGCAGTACTTC. Encoded protein: CASSYRLAYEQYF.